This T cell receptor (beta chain) came from a study of T cells after yellow fever vaccination. Study-wide context: Preparation used SMART-Seq v4 Ultra Low Input for the low-cell-number fractions. Study-wide findings and caveats: Post-booster repertoires again held most primary-vaccination clones (roughly 96% CD4, roughly 90% CD8). Within FACS-sorted repertoires, abundant clonotypes contaminating from the bulk population could be present. The secondary response showed a weaker magnitude and a faster peak, day 5 versus 15.

From the 5' RACE reads, TCRdb called clonotypes with MiXCR, one entry per CDR3 protein. Here the sample spans around 160,000 distinct CDR3 sequences, more than 5.5% being singletons. This clonotype showed up just a few times. The antigen remains unidentified. CDR1 and CDR2 (germline): SGHTA, FQGNSA. V lost 4 bases, J lost 4 bases, and 10 bases stayed unmatched. CDR3 length equals 16 residues. The sample here was CD4+ T cells sorted from PBMCs, taken less than 6 days after the first yellow fever vaccination. The rearrangement joins TRBV7-2 to TRBJ1-2, with TRBD1 matching 9 bases. This receptor was identified in a man younger than 30 who received the YFV17D yellow fever vaccine. For the CDR3, the DNA is TGTGCCAGCAGCTCAACCGGGACAGGGTTTCTCTATGGCTACACCTTC. Amino acid sequence: CASSSTGTGFLYGYTF. The entire variable domain, with the rest obtained from reference TRBV7-2 and TRBJ1-2, is as follows: GAGVSQSPSNKVTEKGKDVELRCDPISGHTALYWYRQSLGQGLEFLIYFQGNSAPDKSGLPSDRFSAERTGGSVSTLTIQRTQQEDSAVYLCASSSTGTGFLYGYTFGSGTRLTVV.